The rows below give T cell receptor beta chains drawn from one sample of a study of blood T cell repertoires in COVID-19. The assay was immunoSEQ multiplex PCR, and TCRdb's table has in-frame clones only and misses some. The table shows more than 95,000 clones, with about 86% occurring only once. Material: peripheral blood. The receptors come from a woman in her forties or fifties with acute or convalescent COVID-19. Both conserved end residues are part of each CDR3. D genes are given only for firm matches. Clone sizes are given selectively: once, few, many, or a class where the clone is expanded.

clone_size: NA
d_call: TRBD1
v_call: TRBV19
j_call: TRBJ1-1
cdr3_aa: CASSAPSGGWGTEAFF
cdr3_nt: TGTGCCAGTAGTGCGCCTTCAGGGGGGTGGGGCACTGAAGCTTTCTTT

clone_size: NA
d_call: NA
v_call: TRBV19
j_call: TRBJ1-1
cdr3_aa: CASSTPPDTEAFF
cdr3_nt: TGTGCCAGTAGTACCCCGCCAGACACTGAAGCTTTCTTT

clone_size: NA
d_call: NA
v_call: TRBV2
j_call: TRBJ1-4
cdr3_aa: CASSEERSQEKLFF
cdr3_nt: TGTGCCAGCAGTGAAGAGAGGTCCCAAGAAAAACTGTTTTTT

clone_size: NA
d_call: TRBD1
v_call: TRBV10-3
j_call: TRBJ2-6
cdr3_aa: CAISASTGVSGANVLTF
cdr3_nt: TGTGCCATCAGTGCCAGTACAGGGGTCTCTGGGGCCAACGTCCTGACTTTC

clone_size: NA
d_call: NA
v_call: TRBV6-6
j_call: TRBJ2-2
cdr3_aa: CASSKPGLNTGELFF
cdr3_nt: TGTGCCAGCAGTAAGCCGGGACTCAACACCGGGGAGCTGTTTTTT

clone_size: NA
d_call: TRBD1
v_call: TRBV7-8
j_call: TRBJ1-5
cdr3_aa: CASSKGRFGTGGGTPSNQPQHF
cdr3_nt: TGTGCCAGCAGCAAAGGCCGCTTTGGGACAGGGGGCGGAACACCGAGCAATCAGCCCCAGCATTTT

clone_size: NA
d_call: TRBD1
v_call: TRBV2
j_call: TRBJ2-7
cdr3_aa: CASTPNRDRVLEQYF
cdr3_nt: TGTGCCAGCACACCGAACCGGGACAGAGTGCTCGAGCAGTACTTC

clone_size: NA
d_call: NA
v_call: TRBV28
j_call: TRBJ2-7
cdr3_aa: CATLDSLREEQYF
cdr3_nt: TGTGCCACCTTAGACAGCCTCCGCGAGGAGCAGTACTTC

clone_size: NA
d_call: TRBD1
v_call: TRBV3-1/TRBV3-2
j_call: TRBJ1-3
cdr3_aa: CASSRQGGQLSGNTIYF
cdr3_nt: TGTGCCAGCAGCCGACAAGGGGGACAGTTATCTGGAAACACCATATATTTT

clone_size: few
d_call: NA
v_call: TRBV28
j_call: TRBJ1-2
cdr3_aa: CATLTRINYGYTF
cdr3_nt: TGTGCCACCCTTACACGTATTAACTATGGCTACACCTTC

clone_size: NA
d_call: NA
v_call: TRBV30
j_call: TRBJ1-1
cdr3_aa: CAWSPTPLGKPSDNTEAFF
cdr3_nt: TGTGCCTGGAGCCCCACTCCCCTGGGGAAGCCTAGCGATAACACTGAAGCTTTCTTT

clone_size: NA
d_call: NA
v_call: TRBV5-1
j_call: TRBJ2-2
cdr3_aa: CASSFGSTTGELFF
cdr3_nt: TGCGCCAGCAGCTTCGGGTCTACAACCGGGGAGCTGTTTTTT

clone_size: NA
d_call: NA
v_call: TRBV12-3/TRBV12-4
j_call: TRBJ1-1
cdr3_aa: CASSFFRIEAFF
cdr3_nt: TGTGCCAGCAGTTTCTTCAGAATTGAAGCTTTCTTT

clone_size: NA
d_call: NA
v_call: TRBV6-5
j_call: TRBJ2-3
cdr3_aa: CASSIRVTDTQYF
cdr3_nt: TGTGCCAGCAGTATACGGGTCACAGATACGCAGTATTTT

clone_size: few
d_call: TRBD1
v_call: TRBV27
j_call: TRBJ1-1
cdr3_aa: CASSLGDRGHTEAFF
cdr3_nt: TGTGCCAGCAGTTTGGGGGACAGGGGGCACACTGAAGCTTTCTTT

clone_size: NA
d_call: NA
v_call: TRBV7-9
j_call: TRBJ1-2
cdr3_aa: CASSARQAPAGYTF
cdr3_nt: TGTGCCAGCAGCGCACGACAGGCTCCCGCTGGCTACACCTTC

clone_size: NA
d_call: TRBD1
v_call: TRBV30
j_call: TRBJ1-2
cdr3_aa: CAWDRTGVSGYTF
cdr3_nt: TGTGCCTGGGATAGGACAGGGGTTTCTGGCTACACCTTC

clone_size: NA
d_call: TRBD1
v_call: TRBV18
j_call: TRBJ1-2
cdr3_aa: CASSPLRTGSDGYTF
cdr3_nt: TGTGCCAGCTCACCACTAAGGACAGGGTCTGATGGCTACACCTTC

clone_size: NA
d_call: TRBD1
v_call: TRBV3-1/TRBV3-2
j_call: TRBJ1-3
cdr3_aa: CASSQDRGSGNTIYF
cdr3_nt: TGTGCCAGCAGCCAGGACAGGGGGTCGGGAAACACCATATATTTT

clone_size: NA
d_call: NA
v_call: TRBV19
j_call: TRBJ2-6
cdr3_aa: CASSRQRLGANVLTF
cdr3_nt: TGTGCCAGTAGTCGCCAGAGACTTGGGGCCAACGTCCTGACTTTC

clone_size: few
d_call: NA
v_call: TRBV27
j_call: TRBJ1-2
cdr3_aa: CASRGQGSPYGYTF
cdr3_nt: TGTGCCAGCAGGGGCCAGGGGTCCCCCTATGGCTACACCTTC

clone_size: few
d_call: TRBD1
v_call: TRBV27
j_call: TRBJ1-6
cdr3_aa: CASRYTGAWSPLHF
cdr3_nt: TGTGCCAGCAGATACACAGGGGCTTGGTCACCCCTCCACTTT

clone_size: NA
d_call: TRBD2
v_call: TRBV23-1
j_call: TRBJ2-1
cdr3_aa: CASSLLGSGASSYNEQFF
cdr3_nt: TGCGCCAGCAGCCTCCTAGGTAGCGGGGCCAGCTCCTACAATGAGCAGTTCTTC

clone_size: NA
d_call: TRBD1
v_call: TRBV5-1
j_call: TRBJ2-5
cdr3_aa: CASSSGQGGETQYF
cdr3_nt: TGCGCCAGCAGCTCGGGACAGGGAGGAGAGACCCAGTACTTC